These 29 T cell receptor beta chains came from one sample sequenced in a study of control samples from healthy donors and cancer patients. The method was immunoSEQ multiplex PCR; TCRdb's version includes in-frame clones alone and lacks a portion of them. The repertoire holds 100,000 to 150,000 clones, with approximately 92% as singletons. Material: PBMCs. These receptors were taken from an elderly man with head and neck cancer.

The chain has TRBV5-1 and TRBJ2-7; the D gene is possibly TRBD1 (5 bases). Trimming took off 4 bases at V and 2 bases at J, with 13 bases between the two ends. This CDR3 spans 14 amino acids. Germline V CDR1 and CDR2: SGHRS, YFSETQ. Here the CDR3 DNA reads TGCGCCAGCAGCCCAGGGCTTGGGGCCTACGAGCAGTACTTC. It translates to CASSPGLGAYEQYF.

The V call is TRBV10-3, the J call TRBJ2-7; TRBD2 aligns across 7 bases. Germline CDR1 ENHRY, CDR2 SYGVKD. The CDR3 contains 14 residues. Germline trimming cut 4 bases from V and 2 bases from J; bases unmatched to any gene: 5. The CDR3 DNA is TGTGCCATCAGTGTGGGGGGGTTTACCTACGAGCAGTACTTC. Encoded protein: CAISVGGFTYEQYF.

The chain joins TRBV7-9 to TRBJ2-6; no firm D call. Germline CDR1 is SEHNR and CDR2 is FQNEAQ (reference sequence). Between the trimmed V and J ends, which lost 3 bases and 0 bases, there was a span of 12 bases. This CDR3 has 17 residues. The CDR3 region has the DNA TGTGCCAGCAGCTTTAGGGTCGGAAACTCTGGGGCCAACGTCCTGACTTTC. This sequence encodes CASSFRVGNSGANVLTF.

V gene TRBV11-2 combines with J gene TRBJ2-7; tentative D call: TRBD2 (5 bases). V was pared by 2 bases and J by 1 base, with 6 bases between. This CDR3 has 13 residues. Germline V gene data show CDR1 as SGHAT and CDR2 as FQNNGV. CDR3 loop: CASSLRGSYEQYF. For the CDR3, the DNA is TGTGCCAGCAGCTTACGAGGGTCCTACGAGCAGTACTTC.

This sequence joins TRBV30 and TRBJ1-2; possible D gene TRBD1, 5 bases. The CDR3 extends over 12 amino acids. Trimming removed 3 bases at V and 8 bases at J, with 13 bases between. Per germline, CDR1 GTSNPN and CDR2 SVGIG (reference sequence). For the CDR3, the DNA is TGTGCCTGGAGCCCTAAGACAGTCGGCTACACCTTC. Its protein is CAWSPKTVGYTF.

The rearrangement joins TRBV6-5 to TRBJ2-5; D is perhaps TRBD2 (5 bases). Trimming shortened V by 7 bases and J by 5 bases, and 17 bases separated the two germline ends. The CDR3 consists of 14 residues. CDR1 MNHEY and CDR2 SVGAGI come from the germline V gene. CDR3 sequence (DNA): TGTGCCAGCATCGAGGGTTGGGTGGGGGAGACCCAGTACTTC. It is translated as CASIEGWVGETQYF.

The rearrangement joins TRBV4-1 to TRBJ2-2; TRBD2 aligns across 9 bases. CDR1 MGHRA and CDR2 YSYEKL come from the germline V gene. With 1 base clipped from V and 5 bases from J, the junction kept 2 bases outside the gene matches. The CDR3 contains 15 residues. Written as DNA, the CDR3 is TGCGCCAGCAGCCAAGCTAGCGGGGTTACCGGGGAGCTGTTTTTT. Amino acids: CASSQASGVTGELFF.

V is TRBV7-8 and J is TRBJ2-7; 8 positions match TRBD2. Losses at the gene ends were 2 bases for V and 3 bases for J; bases not matched to a gene: 12. The CDR3 is made up of 17 amino acids. Germline-derived CDR1 and CDR2 are SGHVS and FQNEAQ. The CDR3 bases are TGTGCCAGCAGCTTAAAATGGAGCAGGGGACTAGACTACGAGCAGTACTTC. The encoded protein is CASSLKWSRGLDYEQYF.

V gene TRBV10-2 combines with J gene TRBJ2-3, with 14 bases matching TRBD2. This CDR3 has 15 residues. V was clipped by 6 bases and J by 4 bases; unmatched bases: 3. Germline V CDR1 and CDR2: WSHSY, SAAADI. The CDR3 spells CASRGLAGVADTQYF. CDR3 bases: TGCGCCAGCAGGGGACTAGCGGGAGTCGCAGATACGCAGTATTTT.

This sequence joins TRBV19 and TRBJ2-5, with 9 bases matching TRBD1. This CDR3 has 16 residues. Germline CDR1 LNHDA, CDR2 SQIVND (reference sequence). Germline trimming cut 8 bases from V and 5 bases from J; bases unmatched to any gene: 15. The CDR3 protein is CASRSGTGRLRETQYF. As DNA, the CDR3 is TGTGCCAGTCGGTCCGGGACAGGGCGACTCCGGGAGACCCAGTACTTC.

The sample holds one count of this clone. V is TRBV19 and J is TRBJ2-3; TRBD1 matches 7 bases. Germline V CDR1 and CDR2: LNHDA, SQIVND (reference sequence). This CDR3 is built from 16 residues. V shed 3 bases, J shed 0 bases, and the junction held 6 bases outside the gene matches. The CDR3 protein is CASSIPGTDSTDTQYF. CDR3 in DNA: TGTGCCAGTAGTATCCCCGGGACAGATAGCACAGATACGCAGTATTTT. The entire variable domain, with the rest obtained from reference TRBV19 and TRBJ2-3, is as follows: DGGITQSPKYLFRKEGQNVTLSCEQNLNHDAMYWYRQDPGQGLRLIYYSQIVNDFQKGDIAEGYSVSREKKESFPLTVTSAQKNPTAFYLCASSIPGTDSTDTQYFGPGTRLTVL.

The rearrangement joins TRBV12-3 or TRBV12-4 to TRBJ1-3; no definite D call. CDR3 size: 13 residues. The V gene lost 4 bases and the J gene lost 7 bases, with 11 bases spanning the gap. CDR3 in DNA: TGTGCCAGCAGTTCGCCCCTCGGGAACACCATATATTTT. Encoded protein: CASSSPLGNTIYF.

The V gene is TRBV30, the J gene TRBJ1-1, with a possible D match to TRBD1 (6 bases). CDR1 and CDR2 from the germline V gene are GTSNPN and SVGIG (reference sequence). This CDR3 comprises 16 residues. The V and J ends lost 2 bases and 0 bases respectively, with 16 bases between them. The CDR3 spells CAWSKNGQTMNTEAFF. CDR3 sequence (DNA): TGTGCCTGGAGTAAGAACGGACAGACCATGAACACTGAAGCTTTCTTT.

The chain's CDR3 is CASTTGTSGSSEQYF. In nucleotides, the CDR3 is TGTGCCAGCACTACCGGGACTAGCGGGAGCTCCGAGCAGTACTTC. J is TRBJ2-7 and V is TRBV27; 14 positions agree with TRBD2. This CDR3 contains 15 residues. The V gene end was trimmed by 7 bases and the J gene end by 6 bases; junction bases not matched to a gene: 8. Germline loops: CDR1 MNHEY, CDR2 SMNVEV (reference sequence).

The rearrangement uses TRBV7-2 and TRBJ1-2; 7 bases map to TRBD1. The CDR3 covers 14 residues. Per germline, CDR1 SGHTA and CDR2 FQGNSA. The V gene end was trimmed by 5 bases and the J gene end by 8 bases; junction bases not matched to a gene: 11. The CDR3 loop reads CASSTRQGLDGYTF. The CDR3 DNA reads as TGTGCCAGCAGCACCCGACAGGGATTGGACGGCTACACCTTC.

J is TRBJ1-1 and V is TRBV5-1; D may be TRBD1 (5 bases). Trimming shortened V by 4 bases and J by 0 bases, and 10 bases separated the two germline ends. The CDR3 length is 14 residues. Germline values: CDR1 SGHRS, CDR2 YFSETQ. The CDR3 DNA follows: TGCGCCAGCAGCAAAGGGACCTTGAACACTGAAGCTTTCTTT. Protein product: CASSKGTLNTEAFF.

On this clone: The junction departs from the called germline gene at one end, perhaps through a read error. The chain is built from TRBV5-6 and TRBJ2-7, with 10 bases that match TRBD1. CDR1 SGHDT and CDR2 YYEEEE come from the germline V gene. The CDR3 sequence is 16 residues long. CDR3 loop: CASTLRVGTGAREQYF. CDR3 DNA sequence: TGTGCCAGCACCTTGAGGGTGGGGACAGGGGCAAGGGAGCAGTACTTC.

The genes are TRBV7-2 and TRBJ2-7; maybe TRBD2 (6 bases). Trimming removed 7 bases from V and 7 bases from J, with 20 bases in between. The CDR3 runs to 14 residues. From germline, CDR1 is SGHTA and CDR2 FQGNSA. CDR3 sequence: CASTPAYGSGEQYF. The CDR3 nucleotides read TGTGCCAGCACCCCGGCTTACGGGAGCGGGGAGCAGTACTTC.

The rearrangement links TRBV11-2 to TRBJ2-7, with TRBD1 identical over 10 bases. This CDR3 is 15 amino acids long. Germline V CDR1 and CDR2: SGHAT, FQNNGV. V lost 2 bases, J lost 6 bases, and 7 bases stayed unmatched. CDR3 DNA sequence: TGTGCCAGCAGCTTAAGCGACAGGGGGCTTCGCGAGCAGTACTTC. Translated, it gives CASSLSDRGLREQYF.

V is TRBV5-1 and J is TRBJ1-6, with 9 bases matching TRBD1. Germline-derived CDR1 and CDR2 are SGHRS and YFSETQ. V dropped 4 bases and J dropped 8; count of bases not matched to a gene: 10. The length of the CDR3 is 16 residues. DNA for the CDR3: TGCGCCAGCAGCAGGACAGGGGTTAGGGGAGATTCACCCCTCCACTTT. As protein: CASSRTGVRGDSPLHF.

The chain uses TRBV6-5 and TRBJ1-2; 10 bases line up with TRBD1. Germline-derived CDR1 and CDR2 are MNHEY and SVGAGI. The CDR3 sequence is 15 residues long. Trimming at V came to 5 bases and at J to 4 bases, leaving 7 bases not matched to a gene. CDR3 nucleotide sequence: TGTGCCAGCAGTCTCCAGACAGGGGGCGCCTATGGCTACACCTTC. Its translation: CASSLQTGGAYGYTF.

The chain uses TRBV5-6 and TRBJ1-6, with unresolved D. V lost 7 bases, J lost 2 bases, and 13 bases lay in between. The CDR3 is 15 amino acids. Germline V gene data show CDR1 as SGHDT and CDR2 as YYEEEE. This CDR3 is CASEERNTYNSPLHF. DNA for the CDR3: TGTGCCAGCGAGGAGAGGAACACCTATAATTCACCCCTCCACTTT.

Only a few counts were recorded for this clone. V usage is TRBV12-1 and J usage is TRBJ1-6. TRBV12-1 is labeled a pseudogene. This CDR3 region has 16 residues. CDR3 amino acids: CASSFARRVRDSPLHF. The CDR3 coding sequence is TGTGCCAGCAGCTTTGCGCGTCGGGTGAGGGATTCACCCCTCCACTTT.

This clone turned up a few times. The chain uses TRBV12-3 or TRBV12-4 and TRBJ1-1; the D gene is possibly TRBD1 (5 bases). The CDR3 has 13 residues. V was pared by 7 bases and J by 5 bases, with 14 bases between. The CDR3 DNA follows: TGTGCCAGCAAGGGGCAGATGATAACTGAAGCTTTCTTT. As protein: CASKGQMITEAFF.

The J gene is TRBJ1-1, the V gene TRBV7-9, with D perhaps matching TRBD1 (6 bases). The CDR3 loop spans 14 amino acids. With 1 base removed from V and 4 bases from J, the gap between germline ends came to 10 bases. Per germline, CDR1 SEHNR and CDR2 FQNEAQ (reference sequence). The CDR3 DNA reads TGTGCCAGCAGCTTAGGGGACACAGTCACTGAAGCTTTCTTT. Protein sequence: CASSLGDTVTEAFF. The full variable domain, with the rest looked up from reference TRBV7-9 and TRBJ1-1, is DTGVSQNPRHKITKRGQNVTFRCDPISEHNRLYWYRQTLGQGPEFLTYFQNEAQLEKSRLLSDRFSAERPKGSFSTLEIQRTEQGDSAMYLCASSLGDTVTEAFFGQGTRLTVV.

The V and J genes are TRBV5-1 and TRBJ2-3; D is perhaps TRBD2 (5 bases). The CDR3 runs 14 residues. Trimming cost V 5 bases and J 1 base, with 11 bases left between them. Germline CDR1 SGHRS, CDR2 YFSETQ. CDR3 sequence (DNA): TGCGCCAGCAGGCCAGCGGTGGGCACAGATACGCAGTATTTT. This translates into CASRPAVGTDTQYF.

This chain links TRBV30 with TRBJ1-2; no firm D call. Germline CDR1 reads GTSNPN; CDR2 reads SVGIG (reference sequence). CDR3 length equals 15 residues. Trimming took 0 bases from V and 6 from J, leaving 17 bases between them. CDR3 DNA sequence: TGTGCCTGGAGTGTAGGGCCCAATCTCGTCGATGGCTACACCTTC. This sequence encodes CAWSVGPNLVDGYTF.

V and J are TRBV19 and TRBJ1-2; D gene uncertain. The CDR3 is 15 residues long. Trimming pared 4 bases from V and 2 bases from J, leaving 14 bases between. Germline V gene sequence: CDR1 LNHDA, CDR2 SQIVND (reference sequence). CDR3 residues: CASSSTDRTNYGYTF. For the CDR3, the DNA is TGTGCCAGTAGTAGCACCGATCGGACCAACTATGGCTACACCTTC.

The chain employs TRBV6-5 and TRBJ2-3, with a possible D match to TRBD2 (6 bases). CDR1 and CDR2 from the germline V gene are MNHEY and SVGAGI. The germline V and J ends were trimmed by 6 bases and 5 bases, with 18 bases remaining between them. CDR3 length equals 15 residues. CDR3 coding DNA: TGTGCCAGCAGCCGCGGGGCCCAGGGAGGAGATACGCAGTATTTT. It codes for CASSRGAQGGDTQYF.